The clone carrying this TCR beta chain was seen at least ten times. TCRdb reanalysed the RACE reads using MiXCR and keeps one entry per CDR3 protein. The sample includes fewer than 50,000 distinct CDR3 sequences, roughly 9.5% of them seen just once. Germline V lookup: CDR1 MNHEY, CDR2 SMNVEV (reference sequence). The CDR3 is 16 residues long. The V and J ends lost 2 bases and 6 bases respectively, with 17 bases between them. Time point in this sample: patch test 3, about 24 weeks after DPC sensitization. Treatment described: therapeutic diphenylcyclopropenone sensitization with weekly scalp DPC. Total RNA was isolated from unfractionated whole blood. This sample is drawn from a study of human T cells and chemical hapten exposure. Looking at the study overall: Sensitizing treatment utilized 2% DPC over a roughly 2 cm by roughly 2 cm portion of upper inner arm skin.

The rearrangement uses TRBV27 and TRBJ2-1; tentatively, D is TRBD1 (6 bases). This TCR came from a man aged 50 or older with alopecia areata. Some clones in this sample may be carry-over from other donors' samples. The sequencing here drew on whole blood, taken in connection with sensitization to the hapten diphenylcyclopropenone (DPC). The CDR3 reads CASSLGGGRRVNEQFF. CDR3 coding DNA: TGTGCCAGCAGTTTAGGTGGGGGCCGAAGGGTCAATGAGCAGTTCTTC.